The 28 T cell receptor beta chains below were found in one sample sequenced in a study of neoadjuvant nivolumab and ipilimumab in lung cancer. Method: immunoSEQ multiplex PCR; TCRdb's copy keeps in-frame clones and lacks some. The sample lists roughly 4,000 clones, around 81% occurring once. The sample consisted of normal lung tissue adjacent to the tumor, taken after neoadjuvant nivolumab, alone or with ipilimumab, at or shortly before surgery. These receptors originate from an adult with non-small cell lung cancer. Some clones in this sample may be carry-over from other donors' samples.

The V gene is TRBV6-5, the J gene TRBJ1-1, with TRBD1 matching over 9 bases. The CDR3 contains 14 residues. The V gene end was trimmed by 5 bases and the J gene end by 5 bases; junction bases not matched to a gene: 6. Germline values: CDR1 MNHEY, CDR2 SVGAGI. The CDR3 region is CASSEQQGATEAFF. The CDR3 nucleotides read TGTGCCAGCAGTGAACAACAGGGGGCAACTGAAGCTTTCTTT.

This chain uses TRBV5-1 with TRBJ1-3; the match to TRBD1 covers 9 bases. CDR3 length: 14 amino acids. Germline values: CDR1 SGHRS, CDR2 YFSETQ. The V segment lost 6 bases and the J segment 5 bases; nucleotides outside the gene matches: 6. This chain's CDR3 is CASKMGTGRNTIYF. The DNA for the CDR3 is TGCGCCAGCAAGATGGGGACAGGGAGAAACACCATATATTTT.

The DNA of the CDR3 is TGTGCCAGCAGCTCCCAAGGGGGCACGAACACTGAAGCTTTCTTT. Protein product: CASSSQGGTNTEAFF. The V call is TRBV11-1, the J call TRBJ1-1; 7 positions match TRBD1. The CDR3 is 15 residues long. V was pared by 4 bases and J by 1 base, with 6 bases of the junction left unmatched. The V gene's germline CDR1 is SGHAT and CDR2 FQDESV (reference sequence).

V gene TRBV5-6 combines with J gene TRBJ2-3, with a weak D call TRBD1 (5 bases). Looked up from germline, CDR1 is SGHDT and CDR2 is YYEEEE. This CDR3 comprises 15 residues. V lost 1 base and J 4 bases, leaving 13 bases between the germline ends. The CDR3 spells CASSLFRQGADTQYF. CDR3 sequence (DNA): TGTGCCAGCAGCTTGTTCCGCCAGGGCGCAGATACGCAGTATTTT.

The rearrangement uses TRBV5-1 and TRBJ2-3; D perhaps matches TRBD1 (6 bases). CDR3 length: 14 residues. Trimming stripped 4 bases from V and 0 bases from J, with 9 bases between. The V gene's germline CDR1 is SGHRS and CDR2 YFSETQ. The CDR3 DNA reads TGCGCCAGCAGCGTGGGGGCTAGCACAGATACGCAGTATTTT. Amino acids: CASSVGASTDTQYF.

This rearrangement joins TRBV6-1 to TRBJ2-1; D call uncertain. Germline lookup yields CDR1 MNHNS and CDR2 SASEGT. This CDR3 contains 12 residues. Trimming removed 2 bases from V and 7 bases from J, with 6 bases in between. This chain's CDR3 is CASSEYQNEQFF. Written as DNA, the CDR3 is TGTGCCAGCAGTGAATATCAAAATGAGCAGTTCTTC.

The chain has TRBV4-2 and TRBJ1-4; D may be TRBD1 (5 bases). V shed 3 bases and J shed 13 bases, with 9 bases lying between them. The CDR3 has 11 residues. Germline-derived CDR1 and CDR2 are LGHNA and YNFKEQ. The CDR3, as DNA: TGTGCCAGCAGCCAGAAGGGACTACTGTTTTTT. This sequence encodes CASSQKGLLFF.

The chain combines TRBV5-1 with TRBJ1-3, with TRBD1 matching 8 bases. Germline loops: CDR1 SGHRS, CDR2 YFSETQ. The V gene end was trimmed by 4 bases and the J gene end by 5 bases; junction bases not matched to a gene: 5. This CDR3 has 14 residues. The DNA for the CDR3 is TGCGCCAGCAGCCTAACAGGGGGTAGAAACACCATATATTTT. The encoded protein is CASSLTGGRNTIYF.

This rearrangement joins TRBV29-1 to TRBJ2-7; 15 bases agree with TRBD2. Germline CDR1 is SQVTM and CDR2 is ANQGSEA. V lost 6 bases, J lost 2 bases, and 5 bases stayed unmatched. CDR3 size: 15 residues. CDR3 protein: CSVGTSGGTAYEQYF. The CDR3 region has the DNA TGCAGCGTCGGGACTAGCGGGGGGACCGCCTACGAGCAGTACTTC.

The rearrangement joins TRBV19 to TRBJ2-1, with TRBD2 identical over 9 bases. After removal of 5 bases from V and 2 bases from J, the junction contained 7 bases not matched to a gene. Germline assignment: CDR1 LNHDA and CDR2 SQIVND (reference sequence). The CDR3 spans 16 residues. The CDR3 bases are TGTGCCAGTAGTTTACCCAGCGGGAGGACCTACAATGAGCAGTTCTTC. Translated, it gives CASSLPSGRTYNEQFF.

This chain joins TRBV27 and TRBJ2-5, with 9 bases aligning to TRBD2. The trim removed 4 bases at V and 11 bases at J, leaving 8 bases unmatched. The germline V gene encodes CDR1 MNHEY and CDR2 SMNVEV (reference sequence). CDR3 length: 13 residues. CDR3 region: CASSSTVAGEQYF. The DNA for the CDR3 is TGTGCCAGCAGTTCGACAGTAGCGGGAGAGCAGTACTTC.

The chain's CDR3 is CASSSLAGGADTQYF. In DNA form, the CDR3 reads TGTGCCAGCAGCTCACTAGCGGGGGGTGCAGATACGCAGTATTTT. V is TRBV5-4 and J is TRBJ2-3; 12 bases match TRBD2. Unmatched junction bases numbered 3, after V lost 3 bases and J lost 4 bases. This CDR3 has 15 residues. Germline V gene data show CDR1 as SGHNT and CDR2 as YYREEE (reference sequence).

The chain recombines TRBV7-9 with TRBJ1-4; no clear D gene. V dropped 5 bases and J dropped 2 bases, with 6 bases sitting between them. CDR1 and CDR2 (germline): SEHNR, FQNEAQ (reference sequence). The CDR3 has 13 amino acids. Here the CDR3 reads CASSPDTNEKLFF. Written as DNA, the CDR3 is TGTGCCAGCAGCCCGGATACTAATGAAAAACTGTTTTTT.

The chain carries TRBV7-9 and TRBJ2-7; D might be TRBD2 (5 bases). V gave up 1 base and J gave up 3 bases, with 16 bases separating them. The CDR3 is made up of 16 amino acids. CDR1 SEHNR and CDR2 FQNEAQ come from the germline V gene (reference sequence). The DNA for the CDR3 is TGTGCCAGCAGCTTAGGGTCTAGTCGGAGGAACTACGAGCAGTACTTC. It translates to CASSLGSSRRNYEQYF. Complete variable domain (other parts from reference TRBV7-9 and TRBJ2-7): DTGVSQNPRHKITKRGQNVTFRCDPISEHNRLYWYRQTLGQGPEFLTYFQNEAQLEKSRLLSDRFSAERPKGSFSTLEIQRTEQGDSAMYLCASSLGSSRRNYEQYFGPGTRLTVT.

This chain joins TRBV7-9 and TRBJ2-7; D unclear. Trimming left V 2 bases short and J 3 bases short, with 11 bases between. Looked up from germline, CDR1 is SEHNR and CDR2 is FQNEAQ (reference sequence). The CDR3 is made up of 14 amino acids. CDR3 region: CASSLPSRSYEQYF. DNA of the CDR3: TGTGCCAGCAGCTTACCCTCGCGTAGCTACGAGCAGTACTTC.

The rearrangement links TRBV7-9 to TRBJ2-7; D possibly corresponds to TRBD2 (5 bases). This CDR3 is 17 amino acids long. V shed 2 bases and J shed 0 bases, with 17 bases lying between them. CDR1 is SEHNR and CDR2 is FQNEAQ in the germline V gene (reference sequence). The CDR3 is CASSLHGFISGSYEQYF. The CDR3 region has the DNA TGTGCCAGCAGCTTACATGGATTTATCAGCGGCTCCTACGAGCAGTACTTC.

The CDR3 sequence is CASSLLQADYGYTF. The CDR3 nucleotides read TGTGCCAGCAGCTTACTACAGGCAGACTATGGCTACACCTTC. This chain connects TRBV5-4 to TRBJ1-2; tentative D call: TRBD1 (5 bases). Per germline, CDR1 SGHNT and CDR2 YYREEE (reference sequence). V gave up 2 bases and J gave up 3 bases, with 11 bases separating them. The CDR3 runs to 14 residues.

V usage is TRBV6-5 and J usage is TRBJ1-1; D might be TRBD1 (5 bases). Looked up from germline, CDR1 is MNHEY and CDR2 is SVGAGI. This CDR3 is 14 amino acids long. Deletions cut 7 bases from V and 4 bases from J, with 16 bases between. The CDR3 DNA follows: TGTGCCAGCATCCAGGGTGGACACCTCACTGAAGCTTTCTTT. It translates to CASIQGGHLTEAFF.

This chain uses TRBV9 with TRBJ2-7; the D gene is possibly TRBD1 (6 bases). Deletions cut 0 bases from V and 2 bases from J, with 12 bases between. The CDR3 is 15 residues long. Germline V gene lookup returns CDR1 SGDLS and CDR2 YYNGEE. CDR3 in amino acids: CASSVATGLAYEQYF. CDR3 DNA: TGTGCCAGCAGCGTAGCTACAGGGTTGGCCTACGAGCAGTACTTC.

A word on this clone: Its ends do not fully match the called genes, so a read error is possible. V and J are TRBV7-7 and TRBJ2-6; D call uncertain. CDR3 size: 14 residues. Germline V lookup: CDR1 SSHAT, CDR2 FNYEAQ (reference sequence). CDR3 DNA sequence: TGTGCTAGCAGCCAAGTCTCTGGGGCCAACGTCCTGACTTTC. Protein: CASSQVSGANVLTF.

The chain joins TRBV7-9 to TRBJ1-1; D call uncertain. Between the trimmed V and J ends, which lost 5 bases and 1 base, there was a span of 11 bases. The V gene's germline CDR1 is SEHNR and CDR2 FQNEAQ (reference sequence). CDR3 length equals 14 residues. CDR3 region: CASSLRPRNTEAFF. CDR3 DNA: TGTGCCAGCAGCCTTCGTCCAAGGAACACTGAAGCTTTCTTT. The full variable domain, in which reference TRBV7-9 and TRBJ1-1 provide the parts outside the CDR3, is DTGVSQNPRHKITKRGQNVTFRCDPISEHNRLYWYRQTLGQGPEFLTYFQNEAQLEKSRLLSDRFSAERPKGSFSTLEIQRTEQGDSAMYLCASSLRPRNTEAFFGQGTRLTVV.

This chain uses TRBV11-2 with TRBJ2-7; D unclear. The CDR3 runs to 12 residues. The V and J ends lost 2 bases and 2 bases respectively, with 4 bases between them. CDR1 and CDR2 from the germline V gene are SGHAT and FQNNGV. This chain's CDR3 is CASSLTTYEQYF. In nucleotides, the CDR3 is TGTGCCAGCAGCTTAACTACCTACGAGCAGTACTTC.

CDR3 bases: TGTGCCACCAGCAGAGGAGGAATCTATGGCTACACCTTC. Its translation: CATSRGGIYGYTF. The chain has TRBV15 and TRBJ1-2; the D is unclear. CDR3 length: 13 amino acids. Trimming took 1 base from V and 4 from J, leaving 7 bases between them. CDR1 and CDR2 from the germline V gene are LNHNV and YYDKDF (reference sequence).

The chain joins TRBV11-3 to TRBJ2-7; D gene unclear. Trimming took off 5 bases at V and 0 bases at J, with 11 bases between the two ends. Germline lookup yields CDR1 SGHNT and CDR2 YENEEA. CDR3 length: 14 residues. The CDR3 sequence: CASSHPSLSYEQYF. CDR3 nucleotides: TGTGCCAGCAGCCACCCTTCCCTCTCCTACGAGCAGTACTTC.

CDR3 nucleotide sequence: TGTGCCAGCAGTGAAGCGGGCAGGTTCTACGAGCAGTACTTC. Its translation: CASSEAGRFYEQYF. V gene TRBV2 combines with J gene TRBJ2-7; D gene unclear. Looked up from germline, CDR1 is SNHLY and CDR2 is FYNNEI. The CDR3 extends over 14 amino acids. Trimming removed 0 bases at V and 3 bases at J, with 9 bases between. Filled out from reference TRBV2 and TRBJ2-7, the complete variable domain reads EPEVTQTPSHQVTQMGQEVILRCVPISNHLYFYWYRQILGQKVEFLVSFYNNEISEKSEIFDDQFSVERPDGSNFTLKIRSTKLEDSAMYFCASSEAGRFYEQYFGPGTRLTVT.

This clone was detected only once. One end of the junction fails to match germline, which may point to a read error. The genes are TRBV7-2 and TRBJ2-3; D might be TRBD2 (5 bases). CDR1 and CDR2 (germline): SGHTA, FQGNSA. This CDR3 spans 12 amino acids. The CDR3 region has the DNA TGTGCCAGCACCTTAAGGAGGGATACGCAGTATTTT. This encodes CASTLRRDTQYF.

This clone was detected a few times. CDR3 sequence reads: CASSPDPRGGTGELFF. Here the CDR3 DNA reads TGTGCCAGCAGCCCCGATCCCAGGGGTGGGACCGGGGAGCTGTTTTTT. V gene TRBV7-2 combines with J gene TRBJ2-2; a weak D match, TRBD1 (6 bases). V lost 5 bases and J lost 5, with 18 bases in between. The CDR3 length is 16 residues. Germline V gene lookup returns CDR1 SGHTA and CDR2 FQGNSA.

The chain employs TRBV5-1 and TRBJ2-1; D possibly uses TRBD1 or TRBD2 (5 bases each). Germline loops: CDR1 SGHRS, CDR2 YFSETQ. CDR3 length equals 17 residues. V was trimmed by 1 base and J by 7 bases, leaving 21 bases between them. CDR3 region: CASSLTLEGRLRNEQFF. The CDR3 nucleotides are TGCGCCAGCAGCTTGACCCTAGAGGGGCGCTTAAGGAATGAGCAGTTCTTC.